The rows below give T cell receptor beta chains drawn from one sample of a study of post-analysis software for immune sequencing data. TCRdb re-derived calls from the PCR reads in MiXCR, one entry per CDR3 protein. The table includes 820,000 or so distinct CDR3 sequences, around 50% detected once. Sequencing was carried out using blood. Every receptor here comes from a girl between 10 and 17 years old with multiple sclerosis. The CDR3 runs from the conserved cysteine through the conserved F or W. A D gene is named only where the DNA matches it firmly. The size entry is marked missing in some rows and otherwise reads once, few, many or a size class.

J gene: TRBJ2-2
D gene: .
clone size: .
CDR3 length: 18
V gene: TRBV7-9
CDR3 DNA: TGTGCCAGCAGCTTAGCCCTTCTTACACAGGGCGACACCGGGGAGCTGTTTTTT
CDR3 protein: CASSLALLTQGDTGELFF

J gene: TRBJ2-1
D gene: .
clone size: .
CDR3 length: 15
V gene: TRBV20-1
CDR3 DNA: TGCAGTGCCGGGACTCCCGGCGGGGAGCACAATGAGCAGTTCTTC
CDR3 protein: CSAGTPGGEHNEQFF

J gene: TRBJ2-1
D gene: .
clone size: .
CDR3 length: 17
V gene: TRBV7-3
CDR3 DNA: TGTGCCAGCAGCTTAACTGGCAGTCAAAGCTCCTACAATGAGCAGTTCTTC
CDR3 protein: CASSLTGSQSSYNEQFF

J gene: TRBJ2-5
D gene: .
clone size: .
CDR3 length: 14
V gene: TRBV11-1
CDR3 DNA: TGTGCCAGCAGCTTATTAGGTATTGAAGAGACCCAGTACTTC
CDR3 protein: CASSLLGIEETQYF

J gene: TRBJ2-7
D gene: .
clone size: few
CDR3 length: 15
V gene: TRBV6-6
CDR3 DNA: TGTGCCAGCAGCTCCCCACAGGGTTTGAACTACGAGCAGTACTTC
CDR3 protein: CASSSPQGLNYEQYF

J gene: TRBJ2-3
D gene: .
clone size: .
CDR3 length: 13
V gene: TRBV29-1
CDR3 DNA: TGCAGCTCGAGGGTGAAACCTACAGATACGCAGTATTTT
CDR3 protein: CSSRVKPTDTQYF

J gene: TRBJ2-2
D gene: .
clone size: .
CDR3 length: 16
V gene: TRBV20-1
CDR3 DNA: TGCAGTGCTAGAGATAGCAACAGAGTATTCACCGGGGAGCTGTTTTTT
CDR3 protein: CSARDSNRVFTGELFF

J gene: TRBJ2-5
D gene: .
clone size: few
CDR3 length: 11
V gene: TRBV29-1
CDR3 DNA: TGCAGCGTTGAGGGGAATGATGCCCAGTACTTC
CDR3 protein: CSVEGNDAQYF

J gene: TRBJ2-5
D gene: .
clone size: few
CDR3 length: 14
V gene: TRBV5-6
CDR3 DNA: TGTGCCAGCAGCTTGGTCGCCGGGGGCGGGACCCAGTACTTC
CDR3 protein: CASSLVAGGGTQYF

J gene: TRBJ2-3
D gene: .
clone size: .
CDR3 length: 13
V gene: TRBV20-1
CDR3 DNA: TGCAGTGCCCTTGGGGGCTTCACAGATACGCAGTATTTT
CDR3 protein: CSALGGFTDTQYF

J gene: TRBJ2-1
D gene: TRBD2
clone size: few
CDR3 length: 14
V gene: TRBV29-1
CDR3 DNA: TGCAGCGCCAGAGCGGGGGGGCTGGGAAATGAGCAGTTCTTC
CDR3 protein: CSARAGGLGNEQFF

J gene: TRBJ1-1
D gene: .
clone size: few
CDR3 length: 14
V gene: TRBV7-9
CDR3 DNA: TGTGCCAGCAGCTTAGAGGGTGGTTACACTGAAGCTTTCTTT
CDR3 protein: CASSLEGGYTEAFF

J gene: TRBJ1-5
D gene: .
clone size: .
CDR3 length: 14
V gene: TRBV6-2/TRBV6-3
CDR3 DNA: TGTGCCACCAGCTTGGGCCTCAATTATCAGCCCCAGCATTTT
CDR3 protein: CATSLGLNYQPQHF

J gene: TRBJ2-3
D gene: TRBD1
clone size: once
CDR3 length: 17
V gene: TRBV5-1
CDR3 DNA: TGCGCCAGCAGCCCAAGCTGGGCAGGGGGCGCCGAAGATACGCAGTATTTT
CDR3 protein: CASSPSWAGGAEDTQYF

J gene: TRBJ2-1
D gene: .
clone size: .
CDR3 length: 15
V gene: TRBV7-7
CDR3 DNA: TGTGCTAGCAGCTTAGCGAAGGGGCTAGAGAATGAGCAGTTCTTC
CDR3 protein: CASSLAKGLENEQFF

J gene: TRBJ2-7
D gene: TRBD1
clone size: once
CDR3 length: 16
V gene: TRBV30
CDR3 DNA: TGTGCCTGGAGTGTACCGACAGGGGGTTGGGCCTACGAGCAGTACTTT
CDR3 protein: CAWSVPTGGWAYEQYF

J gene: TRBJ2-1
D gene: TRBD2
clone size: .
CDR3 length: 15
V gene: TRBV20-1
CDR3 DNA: TGCAGTGCTAGGCCGACTAGCGGGAGCTTCAATGAGCAGTTCTTC
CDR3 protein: CSARPTSGSFNEQFF

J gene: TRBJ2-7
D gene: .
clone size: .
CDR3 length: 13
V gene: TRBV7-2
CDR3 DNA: TGTGCCGGCAGCTTGTCAGGCCTCTACGAGCAGTACTTC
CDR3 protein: CAGSLSGLYEQYF

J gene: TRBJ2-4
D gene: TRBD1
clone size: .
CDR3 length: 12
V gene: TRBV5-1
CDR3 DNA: TGCGCCAGCAGCTTGGAGGCACAGGGGCAGTACTTC
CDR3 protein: CASSLEAQGQYF

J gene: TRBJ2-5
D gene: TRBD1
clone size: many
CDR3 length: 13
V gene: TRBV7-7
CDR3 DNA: TGTGCCAGCAGCCGACAGGGGCGAGAGACCCAGTACTTC
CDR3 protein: CASSRQGRETQYF

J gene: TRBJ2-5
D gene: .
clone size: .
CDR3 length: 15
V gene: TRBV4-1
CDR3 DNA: TGCGCCAGCAGCCAAGAGGGGTTCTCGGTCGAGACCCAGTACTTC
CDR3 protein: CASSQEGFSVETQYF

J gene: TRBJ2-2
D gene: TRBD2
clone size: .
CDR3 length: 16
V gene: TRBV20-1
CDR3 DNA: TGCAGTGCTAGTAGGCTAGCGGGGGCGAACACCGGGGAGCTGTTTTTT
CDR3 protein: CSASRLAGANTGELFF

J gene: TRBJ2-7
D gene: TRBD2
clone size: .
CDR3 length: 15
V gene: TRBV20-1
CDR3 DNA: TGCAGTGCTGGCGCTAGCGGGGGGATCCGCTACGAGCAGTACTTC
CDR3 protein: CSAGASGGIRYEQYF

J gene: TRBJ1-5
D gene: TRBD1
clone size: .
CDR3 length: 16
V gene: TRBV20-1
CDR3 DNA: TGCAGTGCTAGGCCGACAGGGGGCGGTGGTAATCAGCCCCAGCATTTT
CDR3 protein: CSARPTGGGGNQPQHF

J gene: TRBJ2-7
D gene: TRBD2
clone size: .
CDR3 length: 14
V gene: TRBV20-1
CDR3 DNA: TGCAGTGCACGACTAGCGGGGACCCCCTACGAGCAGTACTTC
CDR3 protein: CSARLAGTPYEQYF

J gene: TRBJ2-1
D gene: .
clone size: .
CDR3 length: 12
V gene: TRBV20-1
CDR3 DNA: TGCAGTGCGGGACAAAACAGCAATGAGCAGTTCTTC
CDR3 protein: CSAGQNSNEQFF

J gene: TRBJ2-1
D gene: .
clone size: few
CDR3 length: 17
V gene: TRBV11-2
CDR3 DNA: TGTGCCAGCAGCTTAGATAGGGCAGAGAGCTCCTACAATGAGCAGTTCTTC
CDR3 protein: CASSLDRAESSYNEQFF

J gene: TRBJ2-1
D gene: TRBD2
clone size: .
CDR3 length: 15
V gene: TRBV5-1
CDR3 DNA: TGCGCCAGCAGCTTGGGGGAGGGCCGATTAGATGAGCAGTTCTTC
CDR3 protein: CASSLGEGRLDEQFF

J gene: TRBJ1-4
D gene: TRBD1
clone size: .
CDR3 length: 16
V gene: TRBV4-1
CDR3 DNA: TGCGCCAGCAGCCACCCCCCGGGACAGCGTCTGGAAAAACTGTTTTTT
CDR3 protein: CASSHPPGQRLEKLFF

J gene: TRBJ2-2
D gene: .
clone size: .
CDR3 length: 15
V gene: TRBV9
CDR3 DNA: TGTGCCAGCAGCGAACTAGCCCCGTACGGCGGGGAGCTGTTTTTT
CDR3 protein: CASSELAPYGGELFF

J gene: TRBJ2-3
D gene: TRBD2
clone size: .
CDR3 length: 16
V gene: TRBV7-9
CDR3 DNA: TGTGCCAGCAGCGCCCAGCTAGCGGGAGCAGCAGATACGCAGTATTTT
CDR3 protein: CASSAQLAGAADTQYF

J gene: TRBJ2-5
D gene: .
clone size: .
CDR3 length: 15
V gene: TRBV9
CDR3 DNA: TGTGCCAGCAGCTATGGGCCTCGGAGGGAAGAGACCCAGTACTTC
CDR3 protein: CASSYGPRREETQYF

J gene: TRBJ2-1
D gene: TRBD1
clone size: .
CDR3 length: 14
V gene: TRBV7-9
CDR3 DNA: TGTGCCAGCAGCTCTCCGGGACAGGGGAATGAGCAGTTCTTC
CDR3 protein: CASSSPGQGNEQFF

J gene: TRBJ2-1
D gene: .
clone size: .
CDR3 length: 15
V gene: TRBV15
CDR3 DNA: TGTGCCACCAGCAGTAGTTTTTCATTCTACAATGAGCAGTTCTTC
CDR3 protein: CATSSSFSFYNEQFF

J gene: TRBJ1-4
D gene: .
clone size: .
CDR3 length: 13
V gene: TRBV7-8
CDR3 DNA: TGTGCCAGCAGCTCGATACAGGGATGGAAACTGTTTTTT
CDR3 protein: CASSSIQGWKLFF

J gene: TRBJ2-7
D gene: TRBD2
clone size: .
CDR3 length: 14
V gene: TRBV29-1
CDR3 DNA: TGCAGCGCCCAGGGAGGCGGGAGCTCCTACGAGCAGTACTTC
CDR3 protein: CSAQGGGSSYEQYF

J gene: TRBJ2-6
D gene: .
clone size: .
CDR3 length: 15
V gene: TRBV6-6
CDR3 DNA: TGTGCCAGCGCCCACAGGGCATCCGGGGCCAACGTCCTGACTTTC
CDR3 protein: CASAHRASGANVLTF

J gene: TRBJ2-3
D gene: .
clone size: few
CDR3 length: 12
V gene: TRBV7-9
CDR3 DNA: TGTGCCAGCAGCTCCGGGCGGGATACGCAGTATTTT
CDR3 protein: CASSSGRDTQYF

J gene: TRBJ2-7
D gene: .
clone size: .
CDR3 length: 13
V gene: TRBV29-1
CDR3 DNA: TGCAGCGTTGAACGAACAGACCGAGACGAGCAGTACTTC
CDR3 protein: CSVERTDRDEQYF

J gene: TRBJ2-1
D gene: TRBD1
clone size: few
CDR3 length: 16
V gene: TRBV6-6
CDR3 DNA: TGTGCCAGCAGTTATCGGTTGGGACAGGGAGGCAATGAGCAGTTCTTC
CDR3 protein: CASSYRLGQGGNEQFF

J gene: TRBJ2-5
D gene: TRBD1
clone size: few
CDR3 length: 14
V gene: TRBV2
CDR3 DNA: TGTGCCAGCAGTGGTGACAGGGGCCAAGAGACCCAGTACTTC
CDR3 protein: CASSGDRGQETQYF